Shown below are 10 T cell receptor beta chains from a single sample sequenced in a study of spatial heterogeneity in lung cancer. TCRdb reanalysed the 5' RACE reads using MiXCR and keeps one entry per CDR3 protein. Of more than 9,000 distinct CDR3 sequences detected, just under 6.5% appear once; the ten largest clones hold over 9.5%. Whole-study findings and limits: Higher tumor mutation counts went along with higher counts of expanded intratumoral alpha and beta TCRs.

Time point described: sample taken at primary tumor resection. Their specific antigens are unknown. Sequences were derived from lung tumor tissue, sampled at surgery. The receptors stem from a male donor with early-stage non-small cell lung cancer.

This clonotype has at least ten counts. The chain uses TRBV5-1 and TRBJ1-6, with D perhaps matching TRBD1 (5 bases). Trimming cost V 0 bases and J 10 bases, with 17 bases left between them. The CDR3 loop spans 16 amino acids. The germline V gene has CDR1 SGHRS and CDR2 YFSETQ. CDR3 amino acids: CASSLVGGSPGSPLHF. The CDR3 DNA reads as TGCGCCAGCAGCTTGGTTGGGGGATCCCCCGGCTCACCCCTCCACTTT.

This clonotype is medium-sized by share. J is TRBJ2-3 and V is TRBV12-3 or TRBV12-4; TRBD2 is a possible D gene (5 bases). Trimming stripped 8 bases from V and 1 base from J, with 16 bases between. The CDR3 has 15 amino acids. The CDR3 bases are TGTGCCAGCGGGTTTCGCGGGTCTGGCACAGATACGCAGTATTTT. Protein sequence: CASGFRGSGTDTQYF.

This clonotype was recorded many times. The V call is TRBV9, the J call TRBJ1-2; TRBD1 matches at 8 bases. CDR3 size: 13 residues. The V segment lost 0 bases and the J segment 8 bases; nucleotides outside the gene matches: 3. Germline-derived CDR1 and CDR2 are SGDLS and YYNGEE. This chain's CDR3 is CASSVVPGGGYTF. For the CDR3, the DNA is TGTGCCAGCAGCGTAGTCCCAGGGGGCGGCTACACCTTC.

The chain combines TRBV10-2 with TRBJ2-2, with D tentatively TRBD1 or TRBD2 (5 bases each). The CDR3 covers 14 residues. Germline CDR1 reads WSHSY; CDR2 reads SAAADI. V lost 5 bases and J lost 4, with 11 bases in between. Written as DNA, the CDR3 is TGCGCCAGCAGTTCCGGGACGGGCACCGGGGAGCTGTTTTTT. Protein sequence: CASSSGTGTGELFF.

This clonotype was detected many times. This rearrangement joins TRBV4-1 to TRBJ2-3, with D possibly matching TRBD2 (6 bases). V gave up 0 bases and J gave up 0 bases, with 7 bases separating them. CDR1 and CDR2 from the germline V gene are MGHRA and YSYEKL. The CDR3 length is 15 residues. In DNA form, the CDR3 reads TGCGCCAGCAGCCAAGAAGGGACTAGCACAGATACGCAGTATTTT. It is translated as CASSQEGTSTDTQYF.

This clonotype was recorded at least ten times. The V call is TRBV7-2, the J call TRBJ2-1, with 10 bases lining up with TRBD1. CDR1 SGHTA and CDR2 FQGNSA come from the germline V gene. Losses at the gene ends were 10 bases for V and 5 bases for J; bases not matched to a gene: 8. CDR3 length equals 14 residues. CDR3 loop: CANARQGANNEQFF. The CDR3 nucleotides read TGTGCCAACGCCCGACAGGGGGCGAACAATGAGCAGTTCTTC.

By share, this clonotype counts as medium-sized (0.01 to 0.1%). The chain carries TRBV7-8 and TRBJ2-3; no definite D call. The germline CDR1 and CDR2 sequences are SGHVS and FQNEAQ. The CDR3 covers 14 residues. Trimming left V 3 bases short and J 0 bases short, with 7 bases between. In DNA form, the CDR3 reads TGTGCCAGCAGCTTGGCCGGGAGCACAGATACGCAGTATTTT. Translated: CASSLAGSTDTQYF.

This clonotype was counted ten times or more. This sequence joins TRBV28 and TRBJ2-7; 9 nucleotides align to TRBD1. Germline V gene sequence: CDR1 MDHEN, CDR2 SYDVKM. The CDR3 is made up of 15 amino acids. Trimming took 6 bases from V and 5 from J; bases not matched to a gene: 11. CDR3 loop: CASSTGGDGVHEQYF. CDR3 coding DNA: TGTGCCAGCAGCACAGGGGGCGATGGTGTCCACGAGCAGTACTTC.

The chain couples TRBV5-1 to TRBJ2-7; D gene uncertain. Trimming removed 0 bases from V and 4 bases from J, with 11 bases in between. Germline V gives CDR1 SGHRS, CDR2 YFSETQ. The CDR3 has 14 residues. This CDR3 reads CASSLDPIQYEQYF. The DNA of the CDR3 is TGCGCCAGCAGCTTGGACCCGATCCAATACGAGCAGTACTTC.

This clonotype was seen repeatedly, ten times or more. The genes are TRBV5-1 and TRBJ2-3; tentatively, D is TRBD2 (6 bases). The length of the CDR3 is 16 residues. V was pared by 1 base and J by 2 bases, with 14 bases between. Germline lookup yields CDR1 SGHRS and CDR2 YFSETQ. The CDR3 spells CASSLSSGPSTDTQYF. The CDR3 DNA reads TGCGCCAGCAGCTTGAGTAGCGGACCCTCCACAGATACGCAGTATTTT.